These T cell receptor beta chains were read from a single sample in a study of shared clonotypes between healthy human individuals. Clones were sequenced by immunoSEQ multiplex PCR, and TCRdb holds only the in-frame ones, with some missing. The table lists approximately 500,000 clones, 90% to 97% of them singletons, with approximately 0.062% in the top ten. The sequencing input was naive CD4+ T cells sorted from blood. The receptors stem from a woman younger than 45 in good health. Each CDR3 is given with its conserved first and last residue. A D gene is named only where the DNA matches it firmly. Size is omitted from some rows. Given values are once, few, many or a class for expanded clones.

clone size | D gene | J gene | V gene | CDR3 DNA | CDR3 protein
. | . | TRBJ1-4 | TRBV5-1 | TGCGCCAGCAGCTTGGATTCAACTAATGAAAAACTGTTTTTT | CASSLDSTNEKLFF
. | . | TRBJ1-4 | TRBV15 | TGTGCCACCAGCAGAGCCCCGGAAGTCAGGGAAAAACTGTTTTTT | CATSRAPEVREKLFF
. | . | TRBJ2-1 | TRBV2 | TGTGCCAGCAGTGAAGAAATAGGGGCCTACAATGAGCAGTTCTTC | CASSEEIGAYNEQFF
. | . | TRBJ2-1 | TRBV6-6 | TGTGCCAGCAGTTACAATCACATCTCCTACAATGAGCAGTTCTTC | CASSYNHISYNEQFF
. | . | TRBJ2-7 | TRBV13 | TGTGCCAGCAGCTTAGTGTCCGGCGGGACCTACGAGCAGTACTTC | CASSLVSGGTYEQYF
. | TRBD1 | TRBJ2-5 | TRBV19 | TGTGCCAGTAGTATGGGGACAGGGTCGGACCAAGAGACCCAGTACTTC | CASSMGTGSDQETQYF
. | . | TRBJ2-7 | TRBV13 | TGTGCCAGCAGCTTAGCACGGGGCGAGCAGTACTTC | CASSLARGEQYF
once | . | TRBJ1-4 | TRBV7-2 | TGTGCCAGCAGCCCTTTCGGGACAAGTAATGAAAAACTGTTTTTT | CASSPFGTSNEKLFF
. | . | TRBJ2-7 | TRBV27 | TGTGCCAGCAGTTTAGAGCCTGCCTACGAGCAGTACTTC | CASSLEPAYEQYF
. | TRBD2 | TRBJ2-1 | TRBV5-1 | TGCGCCAGCAGCCCCACGGGTAGCGGGAGTTTTGGGAATGAGCAGTTCTTC | CASSPTGSGSFGNEQFF
. | TRBD2 | TRBJ2-7 | TRBV11-2 | TGTGCCAGCAGCCTAGGACTAGCGGGCCGTTACGAGCAGTACTTC | CASSLGLAGRYEQYF
. | . | TRBJ1-1 | TRBV29-1 | TGCAGCGTTGCGCAGGGGACGTTGAACACTGAAGCTTTCTTT | CSVAQGTLNTEAFF
. | TRBD2 | TRBJ2-5 | TRBV28 | TGTGCCAGCAGCCCTAGCGGGAGCAGAAAAGAGCAGTACTTC | CASSPSGSRKEQYF
. | . | TRBJ1-4 | TRBV28 | TGTGCCAGCAGTTTTCCCGGGGGCGATGAAAAACTGTTTTTT | CASSFPGGDEKLFF
. | . | TRBJ2-5 | TRBV7-9 | TGTGCCAGCAGCTTCGCAGGGGAAGAGACCCAGTACTTC | CASSFAGEETQYF
. | TRBD2 | TRBJ2-3 | TRBV5-1 | TGCGCCAGCAGCTTGCTAGCGGGAGATACGCAGTATTTT | CASSLLAGDTQYF
. | TRBD2 | TRBJ2-1 | TRBV11-2 | TGTGCCAGCAGCTCCATAACTAGCGGGGATTACAATGAGCAGTTCTTC | CASSSITSGDYNEQFF
. | TRBD2 | TRBJ2-1 | TRBV19 | TGTGCCAGTAGTATAGGGCTAGCGGGAGGATACAATGAGCAGTTCTTC | CASSIGLAGGYNEQFF
. | . | TRBJ1-4 | TRBV5-1 | TGCGCCAGCAAGCTTGGGGTCGGGGGAGACAATGAAAAACTGTTTTTT | CASKLGVGGDNEKLFF
. | . | TRBJ1-6 | TRBV6-6 | TGTGCCAGCAGTCACAGGGAATTGTATTCACCCCTCCACTTT | CASSHRELYSPLHF
once | . | TRBJ2-1 | TRBV5-1 | TGCGCCAGCAGCTTGGGAGGGGTGAGCGACAATGAGCAGTTCTTC | CASSLGGVSDNEQFF
. | . | TRBJ2-2 | TRBV18 | TGTGCCAGCTACGGAGACTTTAACACCGGGGAGCTGTTTTTT | CASYGDFNTGELFF
. | . | TRBJ2-7 | TRBV11-2 | TGTGCCAGCAGCCGCTCCAACGAGCAGTACTTC | CASSRSNEQYF
few | . | TRBJ1-2 | TRBV4-2 | TGTGCCAGCAGCCGCGACCGGGATGGCTACACCTTC | CASSRDRDGYTF
. | TRBD2 | TRBJ2-2 | TRBV6-5 | TGTGCCACCTTGAGGGCGGGAGGGACCGGGGAGCTGTTTTTT | CATLRAGGTGELFF
. | TRBD2 | TRBJ2-7 | TRBV9 | TGTGCCAGCAGCGCTCGGACTAGTTACGAGCAGTACTTC | CASSARTSYEQYF
. | . | TRBJ1-1 | TRBV7-9 | TGTGCCAGCAGCTTTCTTATGGGGAACACTGAAGCTTTCTTT | CASSFLMGNTEAFF
. | . | TRBJ1-1 | TRBV21-1 | TGTGCCAGCAGCTGCAGCTGGAACACTGAAGCTTTCTTT | CASSCSWNTEAFF
. | TRBD1 | TRBJ2-7 | TRBV23-1 | TGCGCCAGCCGGGACAGGGACTACGAGCAGTACTTC | CASRDRDYEQYF
. | . | TRBJ2-7 | TRBV28 | TGTGCCAGCAGCAATTTTGGGGGAGTCTACGAGCAGTACTTC | CASSNFGGVYEQYF
. | . | TRBJ2-5 | TRBV7-2 | TGTGCCAGCAGCCGCGGGGTCCAAGAGACCCAGTACTTC | CASSRGVQETQYF
. | . | TRBJ2-7 | TRBV10-3 | TGTGCCATCAGTGAAGTAGCAGACTACGAGCAGTACTTC | CAISEVADYEQYF
. | TRBD1 | TRBJ1-6 | TRBV7-2 | TGTGCCAGCAGCAGACAGGGGGTATCACCCCTCCACTTT | CASSRQGVSPLHF
. | . | TRBJ1-2 | TRBV7-8 | TGTGCCAGCAGCTTAGTCCCGGGGCCCAACTATGGCTACACCTTC | CASSLVPGPNYGYTF
. | . | TRBJ1-3 | TRBV5-1 | TGCGCCAGCGCAGATAGTCACAGCTCTGGAAACACCATATATTTT | CASADSHSSGNTIYF
. | . | TRBJ1-2 | TRBV14 | TGTGCCAGCAGCCCCGGGTGGCGTGGCTACACCTTC | CASSPGWRGYTF
. | . | TRBJ1-1 | TRBV4-1 | TGCGCCAGCAGCCAAGGCGGAAGGGGTTTAAGGAACACTGAAGCTTTCTTT | CASSQGGRGLRNTEAFF